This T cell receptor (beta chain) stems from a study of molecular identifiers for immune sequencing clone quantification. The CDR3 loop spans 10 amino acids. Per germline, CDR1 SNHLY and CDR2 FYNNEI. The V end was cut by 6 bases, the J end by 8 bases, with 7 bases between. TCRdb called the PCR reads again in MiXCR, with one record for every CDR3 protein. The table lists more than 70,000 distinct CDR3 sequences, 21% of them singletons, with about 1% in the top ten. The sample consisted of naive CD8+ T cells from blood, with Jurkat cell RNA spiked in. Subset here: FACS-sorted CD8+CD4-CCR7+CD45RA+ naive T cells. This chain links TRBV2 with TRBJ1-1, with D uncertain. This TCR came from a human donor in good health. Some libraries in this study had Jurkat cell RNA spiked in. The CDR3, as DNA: TGTGCCAGCAGGCGGGTCGAAGCTTTCTTT. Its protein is CASRRVEAFF.